Listed below are T cell receptor beta chains from one sample, sequenced in a study of T cell repertoires in cytomegalovirus infection. One entry per CDR3 protein, called by TCRdb with MiXCR from the reads. This table has about 770,000 distinct CDR3 sequences, almost 30% appearing once. No antigen has been identified for these receptors. Sequencing used cultured CD8+ T cells from PBMCs, obtained from culture after CMV antigen stimulation. The source of these receptors is a human donor in good health (CMV status not recorded). Some clones in this sample may be carry-over from other donors' samples. Each CDR3 is given with its conserved first and last residue. Each record gives: CDR3 protein, CDR3 DNA, D gene, J gene, V gene, clone size. A D gene is named only where the DNA matches it firmly. Clone size is given for some rows only: seen once, a few or many times, or a class if the clone is expanded.

CDR3 protein: CASSLGRGATDTQYF
CDR3 DNA: TGTGCCAGCAGCTTGGGGCGGGGGGCAACAGATACGCAGTATTTT
D gene: TRBD2
J gene: TRBJ2-3
V gene: TRBV5-4
clone size: .

CDR3 protein: CASSLGTDLFGYTF
CDR3 DNA: TGTGCCAGCAGCTTAGGGACAGACCTCTTTGGCTACACCTTC
D gene: .
J gene: TRBJ1-2
V gene: TRBV11-2
clone size: .

CDR3 protein: CSVVVGSASNYGYTF
CDR3 DNA: TGCAGCGTTGTAGTCGGTTCAGCTTCTAACTATGGCTACACCTTC
D gene: .
J gene: TRBJ1-2
V gene: TRBV29-1
clone size: few

CDR3 protein: CAISDSPNYGYTF
CDR3 DNA: TGTGCCATCAGTGACAGTCCGAACTATGGCTACACCTTC
D gene: .
J gene: TRBJ1-2
V gene: TRBV10-3
clone size: .

CDR3 protein: CASSWAGAYEQYF
CDR3 DNA: TGTGCCAGCAGCTGGGCCGGTGCCTACGAGCAGTACTTC
D gene: .
J gene: TRBJ2-7
V gene: TRBV27
clone size: .

CDR3 protein: CASSSWQANTEAFF
CDR3 DNA: TGTGCCAGCAGCTCCTGGCAGGCCAACACTGAAGCTTTCTTT
D gene: .
J gene: TRBJ1-1
V gene: TRBV12-3/TRBV12-4
clone size: many

CDR3 protein: CANSLDDWGGYFNSPLHF
CDR3 DNA: TGTGCCAACAGCCTGGACGATTGGGGGGGCTACTTTAATTCACCCCTCCACTTT
D gene: .
J gene: TRBJ1-6
V gene: TRBV5-4
clone size: .

CDR3 protein: CASSLAVRGQPQHF
CDR3 DNA: TGTGCCAGCAGTTTAGCGGTCAGGGGACAGCCCCAGCATTTT
D gene: .
J gene: TRBJ1-5
V gene: TRBV12-3/TRBV12-4
clone size: few

CDR3 protein: CASRGTYGYTF
CDR3 DNA: TGTGCCAGCAGGGGGACGTATGGCTACACCTTC
D gene: .
J gene: TRBJ1-2
V gene: TRBV6-2/TRBV6-3
clone size: few

CDR3 protein: CASSQVSGSGNTIYF
CDR3 DNA: TGCGCCAGCAGCCAAGTATCCGGCTCTGGAAACACCATATATTTT
D gene: .
J gene: TRBJ1-3
V gene: TRBV4-1
clone size: .

CDR3 protein: CASSGGASGGPRLGEQFF
CDR3 DNA: TGTGCCAGCAGCGGGGGGGCTAGCGGGGGTCCCCGTCTGGGTGAGCAGTTCTTC
D gene: TRBD2
J gene: TRBJ2-1
V gene: TRBV9
clone size: .

CDR3 protein: CASLGTGATSQGNTIYF
CDR3 DNA: TGTGCCAGCTTAGGGACAGGGGCAACGTCGCAAGGAAACACCATATATTTT
D gene: TRBD1
J gene: TRBJ1-3
V gene: TRBV6-1
clone size: few

CDR3 protein: CASSLYPGGTMNTGELFF
CDR3 DNA: TGTGCCAGCAGTTTATATCCTGGAGGGACTATGAACACCGGGGAGCTGTTTTTT
D gene: TRBD2
J gene: TRBJ2-2
V gene: TRBV28
clone size: .

CDR3 protein: CASSLVGEADGYTF
CDR3 DNA: TGTGCTAGCAGCTTAGTGGGGGAAGCCGATGGCTACACCTTC
D gene: .
J gene: TRBJ1-2
V gene: TRBV7-7
clone size: .

CDR3 protein: CASSGGVVWTEAFF
CDR3 DNA: TGTGCCAGCAGTGGGGGGGTAGTTTGGACTGAAGCTTTCTTT
D gene: .
J gene: TRBJ1-1
V gene: TRBV6-1
clone size: .

CDR3 protein: CASSLWLAGVNEQFF
CDR3 DNA: TGTGCCAGCAGTTTATGGCTAGCGGGGGTCAATGAGCAGTTCTTC
D gene: TRBD2
J gene: TRBJ2-1
V gene: TRBV28
clone size: .

CDR3 protein: CASSLSVPPRNIQYF
CDR3 DNA: TGTGCCAGCAGTTTATCTGTCCCCCCCCGAAACATTCAGTACTTC
D gene: .
J gene: TRBJ2-4
V gene: TRBV27
clone size: .

CDR3 protein: CASSVQANEAFF
CDR3 DNA: TGTGCCAGCAGTGTTCAGGCTAACGAAGCTTTCTTT
D gene: .
J gene: TRBJ1-1
V gene: TRBV7-9
clone size: many

CDR3 protein: CASSLGQAEYIWETQYF
CDR3 DNA: TGCGCCAGCAGCTTGGGTCAAGCGGAATACATCTGGGAGACCCAGTACTTC
D gene: .
J gene: TRBJ2-5
V gene: TRBV5-1
clone size: .

CDR3 protein: CASSLEQGGELFF
CDR3 DNA: TGCGCCAGCAGCTTGGAACAGGGAGGGGAGCTGTTTTTT
D gene: .
J gene: TRBJ2-2
V gene: TRBV5-1
clone size: .

CDR3 protein: CASSSTSGVLETQYF
CDR3 DNA: TGTGCCAGCAGCTCGACTAGCGGGGTTCTGGAGACCCAGTACTTC
D gene: TRBD2
J gene: TRBJ2-5
V gene: TRBV7-2
clone size: many

CDR3 protein: CASSFSRGYQETQYF
CDR3 DNA: TGTGCCAGCAGCTTTTCAAGGGGGTACCAAGAGACCCAGTACTTC
D gene: .
J gene: TRBJ2-5
V gene: TRBV11-2
clone size: many

CDR3 protein: CASSRWDRGRGNTEAFF
CDR3 DNA: TGTGCCAGCAGCCGCTGGGACAGGGGGCGTGGGAACACTGAAGCTTTCTTT
D gene: TRBD1
J gene: TRBJ1-1
V gene: TRBV11-2
clone size: .

CDR3 protein: CASTQVAGAYNEQFF
CDR3 DNA: TGTGCCAGCACGCAGGTAGCCGGGGCCTACAATGAGCAGTTCTTC
D gene: .
J gene: TRBJ2-1
V gene: TRBV2
clone size: few